Presented here are 26 T cell receptor beta chains from one specimen sequenced in a study of human T cells and chemical hapten exposure. TCRdb called the RACE reads again in MiXCR, with one record for every CDR3 protein. The top ten clones hold less than 1.5% of a sample with 110,000 to 150,000 distinct CDR3 sequences, roughly 10% of them seen once. Time point defined: patch test 2, 6 weeks after DPC sensitization. The treatment was: therapeutic diphenylcyclopropenone sensitization with weekly scalp DPC. This sample comprised whole blood, obtained in connection with sensitization to the hapten diphenylcyclopropenone (DPC). These receptors all come from a woman in her 50s with alopecia areata. Some clones in this sample may be carry-over from other donors' samples.

This clonotype was detected many times. The rearrangement joins TRBV4-2 to TRBJ1-4; 8 nucleotides agree with TRBD1. This CDR3 has 15 amino acids. V lost 6 bases and J lost 5; bases outside the gene matches: 8. Per germline, CDR1 LGHNA and CDR2 YNFKEQ. This CDR3 is CASSLSDRANEKLFF. DNA of the CDR3: TGTGCCAGCAGTCTTTCGGACAGGGCAAATGAAAAACTGTTTTTT.

The rearrangement joins TRBV7-2 to TRBJ2-2, with D perhaps matching TRBD2 (6 bases). The CDR3 consists of 16 residues. Germline CDR1 reads SGHTA; CDR2 reads FQGNSA. V lost 1 base and J lost 7, with 16 bases in between. The CDR3 reads CASSLEATSGGGELFF. The CDR3 DNA sequence: TGTGCCAGCAGCTTAGAGGCGACTAGTGGTGGCGGGGAGCTGTTTTTT. Full variable domain (rest looked up from reference TRBV7-2 and TRBJ2-2): GAGVSQSPSNKVTEKGKDVELRCDPISGHTALYWYRQSLGQGLEFLIYFQGNSAPDKSGLPSDRFSAERTGGSVSTLTIQRTQQEDSAVYLCASSLEATSGGGELFFGEGSRLTVL.

The rearrangement links TRBV27 to TRBJ2-7; 7 positions agree with TRBD1. Trimming cost V 6 bases and J 3 bases; bases outside gene matches: 11. The CDR3 spans 15 residues. Looked up from germline, CDR1 is MNHEY and CDR2 is SMNVEV (reference sequence). The CDR3 DNA reads as TGTGCCAGCAGAGCTCCGGGACAGAGTAACTACGAGCAGTACTTC. Its protein is CASRAPGQSNYEQYF.

This clonotype has at least ten counts. The gene calls are TRBV28 and TRBJ1-5, with D unresolved. CDR3 size: 13 residues. Germline CDR1 MDHEN, CDR2 SYDVKM. Trimming removed 5 bases at V and 7 bases at J, with 12 bases between. The CDR3 DNA is TGTGCCAGCAGTGTCCCGGTTGGGCAGCCCCAGCATTTT. Translating gives CASSVPVGQPQHF.

This clonotype has more than one count but fewer than ten. The genes are TRBV12-3 or TRBV12-4 and TRBJ1-4; 11 bases line up with TRBD1. Unmatched junction bases numbered 2, after V lost 4 bases and J lost 7 bases. The CDR3 loop spans 14 amino acids. The CDR3 DNA follows: TGTGCCAGCAGTTGGACAGGGGGCTTTGAAAAACTGTTTTTT. Translation: CASSWTGGFEKLFF.

This chain uses TRBV6-2 or TRBV6-3 with TRBJ2-7, with D maybe TRBD2 (7 bases). Germline-derived CDR1 and CDR2 are MNHEY and SVGEGT. Trimming pared 5 bases from V and 5 bases from J, leaving 13 bases between. The CDR3 is 13 amino acids. The CDR3 here is CASSNAGAHEQYF. The CDR3 DNA reads TGTGCCAGCAGTAACGCGGGGGCCCACGAGCAGTACTTC.

This clonotype was counted ten times or more. V is TRBV27 and J is TRBJ2-7, with TRBD1 as a possible D gene (6 bases). The V gene's germline CDR1 is MNHEY and CDR2 SMNVEV (reference sequence). V lost 4 bases and J lost 7, with 20 bases in between. The CDR3 totals 15 residues. CDR3 sequence: CASSWARDTPGEQYF. The DNA for the CDR3 is TGTGCCAGCAGTTGGGCCCGGGACACCCCCGGGGAGCAGTACTTC.

This clonotype was seen only a few times. At one end the junction does not follow the germline gene, possibly because of a read error. The V and J genes are TRBV15 and TRBJ1-5; 8 bases are a match to TRBD1. The CDR3 runs to 15 residues. The germline V gene has CDR1 LNHNV and CDR2 YYDKDF (reference sequence). The CDR3 nucleotides are TGTGCCACCCGCAGTGGGACAGGCATCAATCAGCCCCAGCATTTT. The encoded protein is CATRSGTGINQPQHF. The entire variable domain, with the rest obtained from reference TRBV15 and TRBJ1-5, is as follows: DAMVIQNPRYQVTQFGKPVTLSCSQTLNHNVMYWYQQKSSQAPKLLFHYYDKDFNNEADTPDNFQSRRPNTSFCFLDIRSPGLGDTAMYLCATRSGTGINQPQHFGDGTRLSIL.

The chain is built from TRBV7-9 and TRBJ1-4; 12 nucleotides match TRBD1. Looked up from germline, CDR1 is SEHNR and CDR2 is FQNEAQ (reference sequence). This CDR3 contains 18 residues. V shed 5 bases, J shed 7 bases, and the junction held 14 bases outside the gene matches. CDR3 in DNA: TGTGCCAGCAGCGTAATACCGGGACAGGGGGCATCTAGTGAAAAACTGTTTTTT. Protein: CASSVIPGQGASSEKLFF.

This chain uses TRBV28 with TRBJ2-4; 10 bases map to TRBD1. The CDR3 sequence is 22 residues long. CDR1 and CDR2 from the germline V gene are MDHEN and SYDVKM. The ends lost 3 bases at V and 0 bases at J; junction bases unmatched: 20. The CDR3 here is CASSLGQGTWGPLVGAKNIQYF. CDR3 bases: TGTGCCAGCAGTTTGGGACAGGGGACGTGGGGGCCGTTAGTTGGAGCCAAAAACATTCAGTACTTC.

The sample holds a few counts of this clonotype. The rearrangement links TRBV28 to TRBJ2-5, with no clear D. V lost 2 bases to trimming and J lost 2 bases, with 6 bases between them. CDR3 length: 13 residues. Germline lookup yields CDR1 MDHEN and CDR2 SYDVKM. The CDR3 coding sequence is TGTGCCAGCAGTTTAAGACTTCAAGAGACCCAGTACTTC. Translation: CASSLRLQETQYF.

This rearrangement joins TRBV29-1 to TRBJ1-4, with TRBD1 matching over 8 bases. V shed 7 bases, J shed 7 bases, and the junction held 8 bases outside the gene matches. CDR3 length: 13 residues. The germline gives CDR1 SQVTM, CDR2 ANQGSEA. CDR3 in DNA: TGCAGCGCGACAGGGGAGTTCTCTGAAAAACTGTTTTTT. Its translation: CSATGEFSEKLFF.

The rearrangement uses TRBV7-8 and TRBJ2-1, with 8 bases fitting TRBD1. The germline V gene has CDR1 SGHVS and CDR2 FQNEAQ. V shed 5 bases and J 6 bases; nucleotides not matched to a gene: 12. The CDR3 is 16 amino acids. The CDR3, as DNA: TGTGCCAGCAGCCCCGGGACCGGACAGGGTCGCAATGAGCAGTTCTTC. Protein sequence: CASSPGTGQGRNEQFF.

This clonotype was seen a handful of times. CDR3 sequence: CASSRSSGVGETQYF. CDR3 nucleotides: TGTGCCAGCAGCCGATCTAGCGGGGTCGGGGAGACCCAGTACTTC. The chain is built from TRBV7-6 and TRBJ2-5; 9 bases are a match to TRBD2. The CDR3 sequence is 15 residues long. Germline V gene data show CDR1 as SGHVS and CDR2 as FNYEAQ. The ends lost 5 bases at V and 5 bases at J; junction bases unmatched: 9. The full variable domain, rest sourced from reference TRBV7-6 and TRBJ2-5, is GAGVSQSPRYKVTKRGQDVALRCDPISGHVSLYWYRQALGQGPEFLTYFNYEAQQDKSGLPNDRFSAERPEGSISTLTIQRTEQRDSAMYRCASSRSSGVGETQYFGPGTRLLVL.

This clonotype was seen more than once but under ten times. The chain couples TRBV6-2 or TRBV6-3 to TRBJ1-6; D is possibly TRBD1 (6 bases). CDR1 is MNHEY, CDR2 SVGEGT, per germline. CDR3 length equals 14 residues. The V gene lost 10 bases and the J gene lost 3 bases, with 13 bases spanning the gap. The CDR3 nucleotides read TGTGCCACGAAAGAGGACAGCTATAATTCACCCCTCCACTTT. Protein sequence: CATKEDSYNSPLHF.

This clonotype was recorded a few times. The chain carries TRBV5-8 and TRBJ2-1; TRBD2 matches 8 bases. J lost 5 bases, V lost 4 bases, and 5 bases had no gene match. The length of the CDR3 is 14 residues. The germline V gene encodes CDR1 SGHTS and CDR2 YDEGEE. In DNA, the CDR3 is TGTGCCAGCAGCCCCGGGACTAGGAACAATGAGCAGTTCTTC. Translation gives CASSPGTRNNEQFF.

This clonotype was observed at least ten times. The chain couples TRBV7-9 to TRBJ2-7, with D possibly being TRBD1 (5 bases). V was shortened by 6 bases and J by 7 bases, with 13 bases between the two germline ends. The CDR3 has 12 residues. Germline-derived CDR1 and CDR2 are SEHNR and FQNEAQ (reference sequence). The CDR3 bases are TGTGCCAGCAGTCCAAAGCCAGGGGAGCAGTACTTC. This sequence encodes CASSPKPGEQYF. Full variable domain (missing parts from reference TRBV7-9 and TRBJ2-7): DTGVSQNPRHKITKRGQNVTFRCDPISEHNRLYWYRQTLGQGPEFLTYFQNEAQLEKSRLLSDRFSAERPKGSFSTLEIQRTEQGDSAMYLCASSPKPGEQYFGPGTRLTVT.

This sequence joins TRBV6-2 or TRBV6-3 and TRBJ2-7, with a weak D call TRBD2 (5 bases). This CDR3 is 14 amino acids long. Germline V CDR1 and CDR2: MNHEY, SVGEGT. V was clipped by 7 bases and J by 5 bases, with 18 bases between them. This chain's CDR3 is CASTTPGFKDEQYF. For the CDR3, the DNA is TGTGCCAGCACCACGCCGGGATTTAAGGACGAGCAGTACTTC.

The V call is TRBV6-2 or TRBV6-3, the J call TRBJ2-2, with 8 bases matching TRBD2. CDR1 and CDR2 from the germline V gene are MNHEY and SVGEGT. After removal of 6 bases from V and 2 bases from J, the junction contained 8 bases not matched to a gene. The CDR3 consists of 16 residues. The CDR3 region has the DNA TGTGCCAGCAGCCCTCGGACTAGCCCCAACACCGGGGAGCTGTTTTTT. This sequence encodes CASSPRTSPNTGELFF.

This clonotype was counted a few times. The chain has TRBV20-1 and TRBJ1-5, with TRBD1 matching over 10 bases. The CDR3 runs to 16 residues. The trim removed 3 bases at V and 1 base at J, leaving 6 bases unmatched. The V gene's germline CDR1 is DFQATT and CDR2 SNEGSKA (reference sequence). The CDR3 loop reads CSASPGTGASNQPQHF. CDR3 nucleotides: TGCAGTGCTAGTCCCGGGACAGGGGCAAGCAATCAGCCCCAGCATTTT.

This clonotype was seen more than once but under ten times. The V gene is TRBV2, the J gene TRBJ2-1, with D possibly matching TRBD2 (6 bases). Germline V gene sequence: CDR1 SNHLY, CDR2 FYNNEI. V was trimmed by 10 bases and J by 8 bases, leaving 15 bases between them. This CDR3 contains 12 residues. In DNA, the CDR3 is TGTGCCATATCTAATGGGGGGTATGAGCAGTTCTTC. Translated, it gives CAISNGGYEQFF.

This clonotype was detected a few times. The chain combines TRBV29-1 with TRBJ1-5; 7 nucleotides line up with TRBD1. The V segment lost 5 bases and the J segment 4 bases; nucleotides outside the gene matches: 5. The CDR3 runs to 13 residues. From germline, CDR1 is SQVTM and CDR2 ANQGSEA. The CDR3 bases are TGCAGCGTTCCGGGACAGCAAAATCAGCCCCAGCATTTT. This codes for CSVPGQQNQPQHF.

This clonotype has a handful of counts. This CDR3 reads CASRPTGGGEQFF. CDR3 sequence (DNA): TGTGCCAGTAGGCCCACAGGAGGTGGTGAGCAGTTCTTC. The V call is TRBV19, the J call TRBJ2-1; D may correspond to TRBD1 or TRBD2 (5 bases each). Germline values: CDR1 LNHDA, CDR2 SQIVND (reference sequence). The CDR3 contains 13 residues. Trimming took off 6 bases at V and 9 bases at J, with 15 bases between the two ends.

The chain couples TRBV29-1 to TRBJ2-3, with D unresolved. The germline gives CDR1 SQVTM, CDR2 ANQGSEA. This CDR3 has 15 amino acids. V dropped 2 bases and J dropped 6 bases, with 18 bases sitting between them. The CDR3 region has the DNA TGCAGCGTTGAAAGCCCGGAACCAGTTAGGGATACGCAGTATTTT. It translates to CSVESPEPVRDTQYF.

As concerns this clonotype: Given a much more abundant clone one base away, this may be a read error. The chain has TRBV27 and TRBJ2-7; 7 bases fit TRBD2. In germline, CDR1 is MNHEY, CDR2 SMNVEV (reference sequence). The CDR3 spans 15 residues. Here the CDR3 DNA reads TGTGCCAGCAGTCCAGTGGCTAGCGGCCGCTACGAGCGGTACTTC. It is translated as CASSPVASGRYERYF.

In this sample, this clonotype turned up a few times. The chain employs TRBV30 and TRBJ1-2; 9 nucleotides line up with TRBD1. The CDR3 is made up of 14 amino acids. V was clipped by 3 bases and J by 9 bases; unmatched bases: 11. Germline lookup yields CDR1 GTSNPN and CDR2 SVGIG (reference sequence). The CDR3 is CAWSAGDRVFRYTF. CDR3 bases: TGTGCCTGGAGCGCGGGGGACAGGGTATTTCGCTACACCTTC.